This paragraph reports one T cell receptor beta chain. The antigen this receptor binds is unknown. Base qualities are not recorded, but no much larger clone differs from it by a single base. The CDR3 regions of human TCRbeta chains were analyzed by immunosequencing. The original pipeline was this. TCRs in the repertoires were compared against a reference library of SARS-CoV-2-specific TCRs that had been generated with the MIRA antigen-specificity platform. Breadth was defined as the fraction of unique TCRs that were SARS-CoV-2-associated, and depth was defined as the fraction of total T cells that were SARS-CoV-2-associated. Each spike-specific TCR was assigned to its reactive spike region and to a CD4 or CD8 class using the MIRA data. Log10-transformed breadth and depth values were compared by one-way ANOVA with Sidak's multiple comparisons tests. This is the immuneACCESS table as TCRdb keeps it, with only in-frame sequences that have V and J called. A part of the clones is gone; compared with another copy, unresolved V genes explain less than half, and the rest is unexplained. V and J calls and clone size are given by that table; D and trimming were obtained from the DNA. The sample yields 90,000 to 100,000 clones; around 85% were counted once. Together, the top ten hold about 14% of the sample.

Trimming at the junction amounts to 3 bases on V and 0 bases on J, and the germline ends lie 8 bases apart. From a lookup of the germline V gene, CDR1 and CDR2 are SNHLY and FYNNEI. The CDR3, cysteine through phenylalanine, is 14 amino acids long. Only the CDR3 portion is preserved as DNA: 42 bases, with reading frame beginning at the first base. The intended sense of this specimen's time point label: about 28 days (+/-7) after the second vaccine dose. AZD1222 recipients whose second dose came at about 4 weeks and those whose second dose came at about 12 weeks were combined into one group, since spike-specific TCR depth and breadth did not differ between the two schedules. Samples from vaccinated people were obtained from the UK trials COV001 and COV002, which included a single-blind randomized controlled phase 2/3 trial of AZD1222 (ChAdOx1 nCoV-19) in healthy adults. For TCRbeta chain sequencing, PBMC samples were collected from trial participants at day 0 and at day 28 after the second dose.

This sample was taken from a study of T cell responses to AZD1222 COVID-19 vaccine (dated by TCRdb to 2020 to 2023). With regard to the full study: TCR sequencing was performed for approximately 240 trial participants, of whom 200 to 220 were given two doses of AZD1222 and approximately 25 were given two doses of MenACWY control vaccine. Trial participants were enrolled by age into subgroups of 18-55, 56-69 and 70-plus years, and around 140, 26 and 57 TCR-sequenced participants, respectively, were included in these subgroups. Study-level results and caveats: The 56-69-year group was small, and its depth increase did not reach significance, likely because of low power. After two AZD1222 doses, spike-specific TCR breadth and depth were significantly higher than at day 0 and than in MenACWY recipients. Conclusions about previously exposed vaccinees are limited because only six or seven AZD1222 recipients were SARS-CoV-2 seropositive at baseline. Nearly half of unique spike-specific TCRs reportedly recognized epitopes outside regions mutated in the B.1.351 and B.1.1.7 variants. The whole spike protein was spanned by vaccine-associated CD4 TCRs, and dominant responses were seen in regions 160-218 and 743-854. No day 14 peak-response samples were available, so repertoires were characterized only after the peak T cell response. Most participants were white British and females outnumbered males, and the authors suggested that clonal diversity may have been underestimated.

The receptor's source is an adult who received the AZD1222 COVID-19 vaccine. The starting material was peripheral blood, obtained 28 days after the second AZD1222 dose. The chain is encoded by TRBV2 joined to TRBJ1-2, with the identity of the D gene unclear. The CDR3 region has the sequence CASSEDGTNYGYTF. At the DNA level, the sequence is TGTGCCAGCAGTGAGGACGGAACTAACTATGGCTACACCTTC.